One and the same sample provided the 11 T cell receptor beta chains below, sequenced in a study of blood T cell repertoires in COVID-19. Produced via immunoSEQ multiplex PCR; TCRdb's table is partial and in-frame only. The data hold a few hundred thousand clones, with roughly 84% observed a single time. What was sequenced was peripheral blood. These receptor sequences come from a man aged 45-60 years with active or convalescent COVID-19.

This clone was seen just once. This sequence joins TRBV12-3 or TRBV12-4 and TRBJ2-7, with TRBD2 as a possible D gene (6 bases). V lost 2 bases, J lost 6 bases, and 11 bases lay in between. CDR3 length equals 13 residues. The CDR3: CASSLMGLSEQYF. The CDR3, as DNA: TGTGCCAGCAGTTTAATGGGACTGAGCGAGCAGTACTTC.

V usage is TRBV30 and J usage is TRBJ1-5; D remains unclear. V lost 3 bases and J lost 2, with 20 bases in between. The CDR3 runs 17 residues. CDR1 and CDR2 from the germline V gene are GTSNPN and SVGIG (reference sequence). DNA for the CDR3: TGTGCCTGGAGCCCCTCCAACCCGGGTGTAGGCAATCAGCCCCAGCATTTT. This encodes CAWSPSNPGVGNQPQHF.

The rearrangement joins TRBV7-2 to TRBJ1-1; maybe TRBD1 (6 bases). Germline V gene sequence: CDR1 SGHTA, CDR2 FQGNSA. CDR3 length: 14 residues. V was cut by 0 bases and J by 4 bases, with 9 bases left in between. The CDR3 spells CASSLARGGTEAFF. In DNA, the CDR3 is TGTGCCAGCAGCTTAGCCAGGGGCGGCACTGAAGCTTTCTTT.

Here the CDR3 reads CASGDRRNEKLFF. The CDR3 nucleotides are TGTGCCAGCGGGGACAGGCGGAATGAAAAACTGTTTTTT. This chain connects TRBV6-6 to TRBJ1-4; 8 bases are shared with TRBD1. The germline V gene encodes CDR1 MNHNY and CDR2 SVGAGI (reference sequence). The CDR3 is 13 residues long. The ends lost 8 bases at V and 5 bases at J; junction bases unmatched: 4.

The CDR3 region has the DNA TGTGCCAGCAGCCTACTAACCGGGACAGGGATCTACACCTTC. Translating it yields CASSLLTGTGIYTF. The rearrangement uses TRBV7-9 and TRBJ1-2, with TRBD1 matching over 9 bases. Germline V gene sequence: CDR1 SEHNR, CDR2 FQNEAQ (reference sequence). Trimming cost V 5 bases and J 10 bases; bases outside gene matches: 11. The CDR3 extends over 14 amino acids.

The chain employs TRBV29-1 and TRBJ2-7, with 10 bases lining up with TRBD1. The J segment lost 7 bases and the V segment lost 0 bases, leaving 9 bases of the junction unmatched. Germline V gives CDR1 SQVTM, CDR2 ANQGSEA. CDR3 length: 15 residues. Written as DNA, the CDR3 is TGCAGCGTTGAAGATCAAGCGACAGGGGGCGTTGAGCAGTACTTC. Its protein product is CSVEDQATGGVEQYF.

In DNA form, the CDR3 reads TGTGCCAGCAGTTTTACGGGACTCGGGGAGCAGTACTTC. As protein: CASSFTGLGEQYF. The chain carries TRBV12-3 or TRBV12-4 and TRBJ2-7, with D maybe TRBD2 (6 bases). Trimming left V 3 bases short and J 7 bases short, with 13 bases between. This CDR3 has 13 residues.

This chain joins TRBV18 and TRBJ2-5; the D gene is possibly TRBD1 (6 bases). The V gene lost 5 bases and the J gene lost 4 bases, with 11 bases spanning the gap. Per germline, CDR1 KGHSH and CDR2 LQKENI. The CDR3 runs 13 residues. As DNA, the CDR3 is TGTGCCAGCTCAGCAGGGGAGTCAGAGACCCAGTACTTC. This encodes CASSAGESETQYF.

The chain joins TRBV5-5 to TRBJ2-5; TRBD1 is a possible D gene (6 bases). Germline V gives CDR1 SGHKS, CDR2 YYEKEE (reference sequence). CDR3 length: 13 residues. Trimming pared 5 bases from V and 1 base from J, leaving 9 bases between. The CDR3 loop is CASSLGGQETQYF. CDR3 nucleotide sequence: TGTGCCAGCAGTTTAGGGGGCCAAGAGACCCAGTACTTC.

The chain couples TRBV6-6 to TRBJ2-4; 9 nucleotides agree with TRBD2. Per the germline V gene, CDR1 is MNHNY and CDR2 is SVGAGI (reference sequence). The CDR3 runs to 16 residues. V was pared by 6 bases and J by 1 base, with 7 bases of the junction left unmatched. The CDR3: CASRQAGGSAKNIQYF. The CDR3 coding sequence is TGTGCCAGCAGGCAAGCGGGAGGCTCCGCCAAAAACATTCAGTACTTC.

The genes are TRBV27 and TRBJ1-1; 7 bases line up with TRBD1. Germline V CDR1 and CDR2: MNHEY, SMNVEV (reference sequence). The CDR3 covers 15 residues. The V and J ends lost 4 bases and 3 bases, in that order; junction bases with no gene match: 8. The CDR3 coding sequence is TGTGCCAGCAGTTATTCGACAGGGTTGGACACTGAAGCTTTCTTT. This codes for CASSYSTGLDTEAFF.